This entry concerns a single TCR beta chain. Its antigen remains unknown. This sample is drawn from a study of T-cell memory formation after mild COVID-19. One entry per CDR3 protein results from TCRdb running MiXCR on the 5' RACE reads. The repertoire includes tens of thousands of distinct CDR3 sequences, roughly 6.1% of them detected once, and under 0.9% sits in the top ten. Overall study results and limits: Specificity for SARS-CoV-2 was not confirmed among the second-wave clones peaking on day 37.

With V trimmed by 2 bases and J by 4 bases, 6 bases remained unmatched. Looked up from germline, CDR1 is SGHNT and CDR2 is YYREEE (reference sequence). There are 16 residues in the CDR3. The TCR sequence derives from an adult who had mild COVID-19 (a few samples of this study predate the infection). Cell type and time point are not known. The chain couples TRBV5-4 to TRBJ1-6; 7 nucleotides agree with TRBD1. The sequenced sample consisted of PBMCs or a T cell subset sorted from them (not recorded which). CDR3 in DNA: TGTGCCAGCAGCTTCCGGACAGGACCTTATAATTCACCCCTCCACTTT. It encodes CASSFRTGPYNSPLHF.